The sequence of this T cell receptor beta chain was determined in a study of T cell repertoires in cytomegalovirus infection. As for the study in general: HLA-C-restricted CMV epitopes, recently identified, and well-studied HLA-B-restricted ones were used by the study. Based on public TCR beta signatures, there were indications of CMV infection and of a matching HLA type. The study, taken as a whole, reports: Cumulative public TCR beta family frequency identified CMV carriers with the relevant HLA.

MiXCR, applied by TCRdb to the reads, yields one record per CDR3 protein. The sample has roughly 220,000 distinct CDR3 sequences, around 40% seen once. V shed 8 bases and J 10 bases; nucleotides not matched to a gene: 8. The CDR3 contains 15 residues. Comments on this clonotype: Its antigen is still unknown.

This sequence was found in a human donor in good health (CMV status not recorded). Some clones in this sample may be carry-over from other donors' samples. Here the sequenced sample was CD8+ T cells from cultured PBMCs, taken from culture after CMV antigen stimulation. This chain links TRBV12-3 or TRBV12-4 with TRBJ2-1; 16 nucleotides line up with TRBD2. The CDR3 DNA reads TGTGCCAGCGGCACTACGGGACTAGCGGGGGGGGAGCAGTTCTTC. Translating it yields CASGTTGLAGGEQFF.